Presented here are 18 T cell receptor beta chains from one specimen sequenced in a study of blood T cell repertoires in COVID-19. Some clones are missing from TCRdb's copy, which holds only in-frame ones; the method was immunoSEQ multiplex PCR. The table shows almost 250,000 clones, with 75% to 90% occurring only once. Sequenced input: PBMCs or T cells enriched from blood (not recorded which). The receptors stem from a young woman who had recovered from COVID-19.

The J gene is TRBJ1-4, the V gene TRBV10-3; D not certain. The CDR3 totals 17 residues. V was clipped by 2 bases and J by 7 bases, with 20 bases between them. Germline CDR1 reads ENHRY; CDR2 reads SYGVKD. In nucleotides, the CDR3 is TGTGCCATCAGTGAGACGGGCGGAGGTGGGAGGGCTGAAAAACTGTTTTTT. Its protein product is CAISETGGGGRAEKLFF.

As regards this clone: The junction shows a germline mismatch at one end, possibly a read error. V is TRBV28 and J is TRBJ1-5, with a possible D match to TRBD1 (6 bases). Per the germline V gene, CDR1 is MDHEN and CDR2 is SYDVKM. The CDR3 has 14 residues. Written as DNA, the CDR3 is TGTGCCAGCAGTTTAGTACAAGGGGGACGGCCCGTTTATTTT. It is translated as CASSLVQGGRPVYF.

J is TRBJ2-1 and V is TRBV3-1 (or the pseudogene TRBV3-2), with D possibly being TRBD1 (6 bases). CDR1 and CDR2 (germline): LGHDT, YNNKEL (reference sequence). The CDR3 is 14 residues long. V was clipped by 5 bases and J by 4 bases, with 12 bases between them. CDR3 protein: CASSYRRGYNEQFF. The CDR3 DNA reads TGTGCCAGCAGCTATCGAAGGGGGTACAATGAGCAGTTCTTC.

The chain uses TRBV6-4 and TRBJ1-2; the D is unclear. This CDR3 is built from 16 residues. The ends were cut back, 2 bases at V and 4 bases at J, with 17 bases in the middle. Germline V lookup: CDR1 MRHNA, CDR2 SNTAGT. Here the CDR3 reads CASSDGPRKARYGYTF. For the CDR3, the DNA is TGTGCCAGCAGTGACGGGCCAAGGAAGGCTCGCTATGGCTACACCTTC.

V and J are TRBV28 and TRBJ1-2; D call uncertain. Germline values: CDR1 MDHEN, CDR2 SYDVKM. The V end lost 1 base, the J end lost 3 bases, and 12 bases lay between the germline ends. The CDR3 extends over 15 amino acids. The chain's CDR3 is CASSLFANADYGYTF. The CDR3 bases are TGTGCCAGCAGTTTATTCGCCAACGCGGACTATGGCTACACCTTC.

The rearrangement links TRBV3-1 (or the pseudogene TRBV3-2) to TRBJ2-7; perhaps TRBD1 as D (5 bases). Trimming removed 1 base from V and 9 bases from J, with 13 bases in between. Germline V lookup: CDR1 LGHDT, CDR2 YNNKEL (reference sequence). The CDR3 runs to 13 residues. CDR3 loop: CASSQGTRRGQYF. Here the CDR3 DNA reads TGTGCCAGCAGCCAAGGGACACGACGAGGGCAGTACTTC.

This clone showed up just a few times. The chain joins TRBV18 to TRBJ1-1; D is ambiguous. Germline V lookup: CDR1 KGHSH, CDR2 LQKENI. The CDR3 length is 13 residues. The germline V and J ends were trimmed by 2 bases and 8 bases, with 12 bases remaining between them. The CDR3 sequence is CASSPRSGREAFF. The CDR3, as DNA: TGTGCCAGCTCACCAAGGAGCGGCAGGGAAGCTTTCTTT.

The chain joins TRBV27 to TRBJ1-2; TRBD1 matches 8 bases. Germline CDR1 reads MNHEY; CDR2 reads SMNVEV (reference sequence). CDR3 length: 14 amino acids. With 3 bases clipped from V and 3 bases from J, the junction kept 3 bases outside the gene matches. The CDR3 here is CASSLNRGDYGYTF. CDR3 coding DNA: TGTGCCAGCAGTTTGAACAGGGGGGACTATGGCTACACCTTC.

There are a few counts of this clone. J is TRBJ2-2 and V is TRBV4-2; the D gene is possibly TRBD1 (5 bases). Trimming stripped 5 bases from V and 7 bases from J, with 11 bases between. Germline CDR1 and CDR2: LGHNA and YNFKEQ. The CDR3 spans 13 residues. DNA for the CDR3: TGTGCCAGCAGCTTGACGACAGACGGGGAGCTGTTTTTT. This translates into CASSLTTDGELFF.

The chain uses TRBV5-4 and TRBJ2-2; possibly TRBD2 for D (6 bases). Trimming took off 0 bases at V and 9 bases at J, with 15 bases between the two ends. This CDR3 contains 15 residues. Germline lookup yields CDR1 SGHNT and CDR2 YYREEE (reference sequence). This CDR3 is CASSLGPGGLRELFF. For the CDR3, the DNA is TGTGCCAGCAGCTTGGGGCCAGGAGGGCTGAGGGAGCTGTTTTTT.

In nucleotides, the CDR3 is TGTGCCTGGAGTGTCGTCCTCTCTGGAAACACCATATATTTT. It yields the protein CAWSVVLSGNTIYF. This chain connects TRBV30 to TRBJ1-3; D unclear. The germline gives CDR1 GTSNPN, CDR2 SVGIG (reference sequence). Trimming removed 0 bases from V and 0 bases from J, with 6 bases in between. This CDR3 spans 14 amino acids. The whole variable domain, filled in from reference TRBV30 and TRBJ1-3, reads SQTIHQWPATLVQPVGSPLSLECTVEGTSNPNLYWYRQAAGRGLQLLFYSVGIGQISSEVPQNLSASRPQDRQFILSSKKLLLSDSGFYLCAWSVVLSGNTIYFGEGSWLTVV.

The chain recombines TRBV6-5 with TRBJ1-2; no clear D. V dropped 6 bases and J dropped 5 bases, with 13 bases sitting between them. Germline values: CDR1 MNHEY, CDR2 SVGAGI. CDR3 length equals 13 residues. In DNA, the CDR3 is TGTGCCAGCAGAGTTAGCGGGAGGTATGGCTACACCTTC. This codes for CASRVSGRYGYTF.

V is TRBV7-2 and J is TRBJ1-1, with TRBD1 matching over 8 bases. Per germline, CDR1 SGHTA and CDR2 FQGNSA. The CDR3 is made up of 13 amino acids. Trimming at V came to 7 bases and at J to 4 bases, leaving 5 bases not matched to a gene. DNA of the CDR3: TGTGCCAGCATAGGACAGGGACCCACTGAAGCTTTCTTT. It yields the protein CASIGQGPTEAFF.

This clone was recorded only once. This rearrangement joins TRBV2 to TRBJ2-7; possibly TRBD2 for D (5 bases). Germline V lookup: CDR1 SNHLY, CDR2 FYNNEI. V was shortened by 11 bases and J by 5 bases, with 19 bases between the two germline ends. The CDR3 has 13 amino acids. The CDR3, as DNA: TGTGCCTCACGATGGATCGGGCGGGACGAGCAGTACTTC. This codes for CASRWIGRDEQYF.

The chain is built from TRBV5-6 and TRBJ2-1; TRBD1 aligns across 8 bases. This CDR3 spans 16 amino acids. CDR1 is SGHDT and CDR2 is YYEEEE in the germline V gene. V shed 4 bases and J 4 bases; nucleotides not matched to a gene: 10. The CDR3 is CASSTPGQAFYNEQFF. The CDR3 DNA reads TGTGCCAGCAGCACTCCGGGACAGGCATTTTACAATGAGCAGTTCTTC.

The chain links TRBV20-1 to TRBJ1-6; D not certain. Trimming took 1 base from V and 12 from J, leaving 7 bases between them. Germline assignment: CDR1 DFQATT and CDR2 SNEGSKA (reference sequence). The CDR3 has 11 amino acids. CDR3: CSARVGGPLHF. CDR3 sequence (DNA): TGCAGTGCTAGAGTTGGAGGACCCCTCCACTTT.

The CDR3: CASSFGPGSNQPQHF. The CDR3 nucleotides are TGTGCCAGCAGCTTTGGTCCAGGGAGCAATCAGCCCCAGCATTTT. V usage is TRBV5-6 and J usage is TRBJ1-5; tentatively, D is TRBD1 (5 bases). Germline V gives CDR1 SGHDT, CDR2 YYEEEE. The V end was cut by 2 bases, the J end by 1 base, with 10 bases between. This CDR3 contains 15 residues.

Remarks on this clone: Other DNA sequences in the sample encode the same CDR3. The V call is TRBV7-3, the J call TRBJ1-2; TRBD1 is a possible D gene (6 bases). The CDR3 length is 15 residues. Germline V gives CDR1 SGHTA, CDR2 FQGTGA. V lost 3 bases and J 2 bases, leaving 13 bases between the germline ends. CDR3 amino acids: CASSLGAGANYGYTF. Written as DNA, the CDR3 is TGTGCCAGCAGCTTGGGTGCAGGGGCCAACTATGGCTACACCTTC.